Listed below are T cell receptor beta chains from one sample, sequenced in a study of OX40 agonist ivuxolimab in advanced cancers. Profiling relied on immunoSEQ multiplex PCR, and the TCRdb table lists in-frame clones only, not all of them. The sample holds tens of thousands of clones, under 90% seen once. The sequencing used CD4+ or CD8+ T cells sorted from blood, collected in a trial of the OX40 agonist ivuxolimab. The receptors derive from an adult with an advanced solid tumor such as melanoma, head and neck, liver or kidney cancer. The CDR3 runs from the conserved cysteine through the conserved F or W. Each record gives: D gene, CDR3 length, V gene, clone size, J gene, CDR3 protein, CDR3 DNA. The D gene is left open where the match is weak. The size of a clone is reported for some rows only, either as once, few or many, or as a class for expanded clones.

.	14	TRBV29-1	.	TRBJ1-2	CSVEFREHPYGYTF	TGCAGCGTTGAATTCCGGGAACACCCCTATGGCTACACCTTC
.	17	TRBV5-1	.	TRBJ2-1	CASSLGGGTHSYNEQFF	TGCGCCAGCAGCTTGGGCGGCGGGACTCACTCCTACAATGAGCAGTTCTTC
TRBD2	16	TRBV5-6	.	TRBJ2-7	CASSLVAGGRSYEQYF	TGTGCCAGCAGCTTGGTCGCGGGAGGGCGCTCCTACGAGCAGTACTTC
.	14	TRBV6-5	.	TRBJ2-7	CASSPTEKFYEQYF	TGTGCCAGCAGTCCTACAGAAAAATTCTACGAGCAGTACTTC
.	15	TRBV25-1	.	TRBJ2-7	CASSESVGISYEQYF	TGTGCCAGCAGTGAATCTGTGGGTATCTCCTACGAGCAGTACTTC
.	10	TRBV9	.	TRBJ2-1	CASSYNEQFF	TGTGCCAGCAGCTACAATGAGCAGTTCTTC
.	15	TRBV29-1	.	TRBJ1-3	CSAQTENRSGNTIYF	TGCAGCGCCCAGACGGAGAATCGTTCTGGAAACACCATATATTTT
.	11	TRBV28	.	TRBJ1-2	CASSLVGGYTF	TGTGCCAGCAGTCTCGTAGGCGGCTACACCTTC
.	12	TRBV21-1	.	TRBJ1-2	CASPGPAYGYTF	TGTGCCAGCCCCGGGCCGGCCTATGGCTACACCTTC
.	12	TRBV29-1	few	TRBJ2-5	CSVEEVLGTQYF	TGCAGCGTTGAAGAAGTGTTGGGGACCCAGTACTTC
TRBD1	15	TRBV19	.	TRBJ2-5	CASSPGTGGRETQYF	TGTGCCAGTAGTCCAGGGACAGGGGGCCGGGAGACCCAGTACTTC
TRBD2	17	TRBV7-9	once	TRBJ2-2	CASSLEAGAPNTGELFF	TGTGCCAGCAGCTTAGAAGCGGGGGCACCGAACACCGGGGAGCTGTTTTTT
TRBD1	16	TRBV27	.	TRBJ1-5	CASSPRQGSSNQPQHF	TGTGCCAGCAGTCCGCGACAGGGGTCGAGCAATCAGCCCCAGCATTTT
.	15	TRBV6-1	.	TRBJ1-5	CASNRIPDSNQPQHF	TGTGCCAGCAATCGTATACCGGACAGCAATCAGCCCCAGCATTTT
.	14	TRBV6-1	.	TRBJ2-3	CASSQDLSAVAQYF	TGTGCCAGCAGTCAGGATTTGTCGGCCGTCGCGCAGTATTTT
TRBD2	16	TRBV15	.	TRBJ2-1	CATSREGLAGVGEQFF	TGTGCCACCAGCAGAGAAGGACTAGCGGGAGTGGGGGAGCAGTTCTTC
TRBD2	15	TRBV5-4	.	TRBJ2-7	CASSLEAGGPVEQYF	TGTGCCAGCAGCTTGGAAGCGGGAGGACCTGTGGAGCAGTACTTC
TRBD1	16	TRBV4-1	.	TRBJ2-7	CASSQEANRGREVQYF	TGCGCCAGCAGCCAAGAAGCAAACAGGGGGAGAGAGGTGCAGTACTTC
TRBD1	16	TRBV5-4	.	TRBJ2-4	CASSPGTEPYKNIQYF	TGTGCCAGCAGCCCTGGGACAGAGCCCTACAAAAACATTCAGTACTTC
TRBD1	14	TRBV25-1	.	TRBJ1-1	CASTVPGQGMRAFF	TGTGCCAGCACCGTACCGGGACAGGGGATGAGAGCTTTCTTT
TRBD2	14	TRBV25-1	few	TRBJ2-7	CASSGREGSYEQYF	TGTGCCAGCAGTGGGCGGGAGGGCTCCTACGAGCAGTACTTC
.	14	TRBV28	once	TRBJ1-1	CASSLFGGDVEAFF	TGTGCCAGCAGTTTATTCGGCGGAGATGTGGAAGCTTTCTTT
TRBD2	14	TRBV19	.	TRBJ2-3	CATVWTSGTDTQYF	TGTGCCACCGTTTGGACTAGCGGTACAGATACGCAGTATTTT
TRBD1	12	TRBV10-3	.	TRBJ1-1	CASGTGNTEAFF	TGTGCAAGCGGGACAGGGAACACTGAAGCTTTCTTT
.	14	TRBV27	.	TRBJ2-1	CASSLGLTYNEQFF	TGTGCCAGCAGCCTCGGACTAACGTACAATGAGCAGTTCTTC
.	16	TRBV7-3	.	TRBJ1-2	CASSRSERGLTYGYTF	TGTGCCAGCAGCCGCTCGGAGAGGGGACTCACCTATGGCTACACCTTC
TRBD2	15	TRBV11-2	.	TRBJ2-3	CASSPTAGVTDTQYF	TGTGCCAGCAGCCCCACAGCGGGGGTCACAGATACGCAGTATTTT
TRBD1	17	TRBV4-1	once	TRBJ2-3	CASSQESVTGATDTQYF	TGCGCCAGCAGCCAAGAGTCGGTGACAGGGGCCACAGATACGCAGTATTTT
.	15	TRBV9	.	TRBJ2-5	CASSVGTMQGGTQYF	TGTGCCAGCAGCGTAGGGACCATGCAGGGAGGGACCCAGTACTTC
.	14	TRBV28	once	TRBJ2-3	CASSYTGLTDTQYF	TGTGCCAGCAGTTATACGGGTCTCACAGATACGCAGTATTTT
.	15	TRBV28	few	TRBJ2-5	CASKRTGIQTETQYF	TGTGCCAGCAAACGAACAGGTATTCAGACAGAGACCCAGTACTTC
TRBD1	14	TRBV9	.	TRBJ1-1	CASSAQGQGAEAFF	TGTGCCAGCAGCGCCCAGGGACAGGGGGCTGAAGCTTTCTTT
TRBD2	11	TRBV28	.	TRBJ2-5	CASRGDYLSYF	TGTGCCAGCAGAGGGGACTACCTCTCGTACTTC
TRBD1	15	TRBV6-5	.	TRBJ1-1	CASSYPGQGPTEAFF	TGTGCCAGCAGTTACCCGGGACAGGGCCCCACTGAAGCTTTCTTT
.	13	TRBV5-1	.	TRBJ1-1	CASKRNKYTEAFF	TGCGCCAGCAAAAGGAACAAATACACTGAAGCTTTCTTT
.	14	TRBV15	.	TRBJ2-1	CATSRDPGSDEQFF	TGTGCCACCAGCAGAGATCCGGGTAGCGATGAGCAGTTCTTC
TRBD1	15	TRBV10-3	.	TRBJ1-5	CAISRTGDSNQPQHF	TGTGCCATCAGTCGAACAGGGGATAGCAATCAGCCCCAGCATTTT
TRBD1	15	TRBV2	.	TRBJ1-4	CASSAGQGVYEKLFF	TGTGCCAGCAGTGCGGGACAGGGTGTATATGAAAAACTGTTTTTT
.	14	TRBV5-1	few	TRBJ2-7	CASSGRDSSYEQYF	TGCGCCAGCTCCGGGCGGGATAGCTCCTACGAGCAGTACTTC
.	12	TRBV18	few	TRBJ2-7	CASSPDWDEQYF	TGTGCCAGCTCACCAGACTGGGACGAGCAGTACTTC
.	14	TRBV7-9	few	TRBJ1-2	CASSPMGVNYGYTF	TGTGCCAGCAGCCCTATGGGTGTTAACTATGGCTACACCTTC
.	16	TRBV19	.	TRBJ1-5	CASSINAGASNQPQHF	TGTGCCAGTAGTATTAATGCAGGGGCGAGCAATCAGCCCCAGCATTTT
.	13	TRBV10-3	.	TRBJ2-7	CAISGTATYEQYF	TGTGCCATCAGTGGGACAGCCACCTACGAGCAGTACTTC
.	14	TRBV4-1	few	TRBJ2-3	CASSQVTYRDTQYF	TGCGCCAGCAGCCAAGTCACTTATCGAGATACGCAGTATTTT
TRBD2	19	TRBV19	.	TRBJ2-5	CASSIVEIGGEVDQETQYF	TGTGCCAGTAGTATAGTGGAAATCGGGGGGGAGGTCGACCAAGAGACCCAGTACTTC
TRBD1	12	TRBV6-5	.	TRBJ2-3	CASSAYRGTQYF	TGTGCCAGCAGCGCATACAGGGGAACGCAGTATTTT
.	15	TRBV7-2	.	TRBJ2-7	CASRQSRGLSYEQYF	TGTGCCAGCAGACAATCTAGGGGGTTATCCTACGAGCAGTACTTC
.	18	TRBV21-1	.	TRBJ1-4	CASSKWPLRRTIREKLFF	TGTGCCAGCAGCAAATGGCCCTTGCGGAGGACTATTCGCGAAAAACTGTTTTTT
.	14	TRBV28	.	TRBJ1-6	CASSYYRPNSPLHF	TGTGCCAGCAGCTATTACCGGCCTAATTCACCCCTCCACTTT